This TCR beta chain was captured by sequencing in a study of T-cell reconstitution after alpha-beta-depleted transplantation in children. This CDR3 has 15 amino acids. Germline V gene sequence: CDR1 SGHAT, CDR2 FQNNGV. V lost 5 bases and J lost 3; bases outside the gene matches: 6. This clonotype was seen repeatedly, ten times or more. Using unique molecular identifiers, the investigators prepared the TCRbeta library. MiXCR, run by TCRdb on the PCR reads, gives a single entry per CDR3 protein. The sample lists around 370,000 distinct CDR3 sequences, 10% occurring once. The rearrangement links TRBV11-2 to TRBJ2-3, with 9 bases identical to TRBD1. The TCR was taken from a human donor who donated a stem cell graft to a child with acute lymphoblastic leukemia. The sample in question was PBMCs from the stem cell graft donor, obtained from the stem cell graft. CDR3 protein: CASSAADRGTDTQYF. The CDR3 coding sequence is TGTGCCAGCAGCGCAGCGGACAGGGGAACAGATACGCAGTATTTT.